These 18 T cell receptor beta chains were sequenced from one sample in a study of blood T cell repertoires in COVID-19. Here immunoSEQ multiplex PCR was the method, and the copy in TCRdb shows in-frame clones only, minus some. The sample lists 250,000 to 350,000 clones; 75% to 90% were seen once. The sequenced sample was PBMCs or T cells enriched from blood (not recorded which). These receptors originate from a young woman who had recovered from COVID-19.

The chain is built from TRBV6-4 and TRBJ2-3, with D possibly TRBD2 on 7 matching bases. The V gene lost 4 bases and the J gene lost 5 bases, with 13 bases spanning the gap. This CDR3 contains 14 residues. The germline V gene has CDR1 MRHNA and CDR2 SNTAGT. The CDR3 DNA follows: TGTGCCAGCAGTGTCGTGGGGGGGCAAGATACGCAGTATTTT. Its translation: CASSVVGGQDTQYF.

The V gene is TRBV5-6, the J gene TRBJ1-5, with D unclear. The germline V and J ends were trimmed by 2 bases and 9 bases, with 12 bases remaining between them. The CDR3 extends over 13 amino acids. The germline CDR1 and CDR2 sequences are SGHDT and YYEEEE. CDR3 residues: CASSLTDRGPQHF. The CDR3 nucleotides read TGTGCCAGCAGCTTAACGGACCGGGGGCCCCAGCATTTT.

V and J are TRBV4-1 and TRBJ1-1, with 9 nucleotides matching TRBD1. This CDR3 region has 17 residues. The J segment lost 5 bases and the V segment lost 0 bases, leaving 10 bases of the junction unmatched. CDR1 is MGHRA, CDR2 YSYEKL, per germline. The CDR3 spells CASSQDFTGGRKTEAFF. The CDR3 coding sequence is TGCGCCAGCAGCCAAGACTTTACAGGGGGCCGAAAGACTGAAGCTTTCTTT.

The rearrangement links TRBV19 to TRBJ2-7; D might be TRBD2 (5 bases). Germline assignment: CDR1 LNHDA and CDR2 SQIVND (reference sequence). Deletions cut 5 bases from V and 2 bases from J, with 19 bases between. The CDR3 spans 16 residues. The CDR3 region has the DNA TGTGCCAGTAGTCCCCGAGGCGCCCCTAGCCCCTACGAGCAGTACTTC. Its protein product is CASSPRGAPSPYEQYF.

The J gene is TRBJ1-4, the V gene TRBV4-1; no clear D gene. The germline CDR1 and CDR2 sequences are MGHRA and YSYEKL. V was trimmed by 1 base and J by 8 bases, leaving 14 bases between them. This CDR3 is built from 15 residues. The CDR3 region has the DNA TGCGCCAGCAGCCAAGTTAAAGAGCGTCGGGAAAAACTGTTTTTT. Translation gives CASSQVKERREKLFF.

V is TRBV5-8 and J is TRBJ1-2; D is unresolved. This CDR3 comprises 13 residues. CDR1 and CDR2 (germline): SGHTS, YDEGEE. Deletions cut 2 bases from V and 4 bases from J, with 9 bases between. The CDR3 is CASSFSASYGYTF. CDR3 sequence (DNA): TGTGCCAGCAGCTTTTCGGCTAGCTATGGCTACACCTTC.

This chain uses TRBV19 with TRBJ2-1; D not resolved. Germline lookup yields CDR1 LNHDA and CDR2 SQIVND (reference sequence). Trimming pared 2 bases from V and 0 bases from J, leaving 8 bases between. The CDR3 covers 15 residues. This CDR3 reads CASSISSYSYNEQFF. The CDR3 DNA reads TGTGCCAGTAGTATAAGCTCATACTCCTACAATGAGCAGTTCTTC.

DNA of the CDR3: TGTGCCAGCAGCTCCGGACAGGCCTCCTCTGGAAACACCATATATTTT. It translates to CASSSGQASSGNTIYF. J is TRBJ1-3 and V is TRBV7-9; 7 bases fit TRBD1. V lost 4 bases and J lost 0; bases outside the gene matches: 6. The CDR3 loop spans 16 amino acids. CDR1 and CDR2 from the germline V gene are SEHNR and FQNEAQ (reference sequence).

This chain connects TRBV9 to TRBJ1-2; 7 bases match TRBD1. The CDR3 runs to 11 residues. The germline V gene encodes CDR1 SGDLS and CDR2 YYNGEE. V shed 7 bases, J shed 8 bases, and the junction held 5 bases outside the gene matches. CDR3 sequence reads: CASEGAGGYTF. The CDR3 nucleotides are TGTGCCAGCGAGGGGGCGGGCGGCTACACCTTC.

This clone was detected once. The chain recombines TRBV7-2 with TRBJ2-5; tentative D call: TRBD2 (6 bases). CDR3 length: 13 amino acids. Looked up from germline, CDR1 is SGHTA and CDR2 is FQGNSA. The germline V and J ends were trimmed by 5 bases and 4 bases, with 11 bases remaining between them. DNA for the CDR3: TGTGCCAGCAGCATATACGGGGGAGAGACCCAGTACTTC. It yields the protein CASSIYGGETQYF. The whole variable domain, filled in from reference TRBV7-2 and TRBJ2-5, reads GAGVSQSPSNKVTEKGKDVELRCDPISGHTALYWYRQSLGQGLEFLIYFQGNSAPDKSGLPSDRFSAERTGGSVSTLTIQRTQQEDSAVYLCASSIYGGETQYFGPGTRLLVL.

V and J are TRBV29-1 and TRBJ2-2, with a tentative D call TRBD2 (7 bases). Between the trimmed V and J ends, which lost 6 bases and 2 bases, there was a span of 13 bases. CDR1 and CDR2 from the germline V gene are SQVTM and ANQGSEA. The CDR3 sequence is 14 residues long. The CDR3 bases are TGCAGCGTCGGAGGGGGGGGTAACACCGGGGAGCTGTTTTTT. It codes for CSVGGGGNTGELFF.

This rearrangement joins TRBV2 to TRBJ1-1; D may be TRBD1 (5 bases). V gave up 3 bases and J gave up 5 bases, with 10 bases separating them. The length of the CDR3 is 13 residues. Germline V gene sequence: CDR1 SNHLY, CDR2 FYNNEI. The CDR3 DNA reads as TGTGCCAGCAGTGACGGGGGGAGAACTGAAGCTTTCTTT. Its protein is CASSDGGRTEAFF.

The chain recombines TRBV27 with TRBJ1-2; 7 positions match TRBD1. The J segment lost 2 bases and the V segment lost 6 bases, leaving 3 bases of the junction unmatched. The germline V gene encodes CDR1 MNHEY and CDR2 SMNVEV (reference sequence). The CDR3 length is 13 residues. CDR3 nucleotides: TGTGCCAGCAGCTGGGGACAGAACTATGGCTACACCTTC. This encodes CASSWGQNYGYTF.

CDR3 protein: CASSVTGDYNSPLHF. Written as DNA, the CDR3 is TGTGCCAGCAGTGTTACCGGAGACTATAATTCACCCCTCCACTTT. This chain joins TRBV25-1 and TRBJ1-6, with D hard to call. The CDR3 totals 15 residues. The ends were cut back, 4 bases at V and 3 bases at J, with 10 bases in the middle. Germline assignment: CDR1 MGHDK and CDR2 SYGVNS.

This chain links TRBV2 with TRBJ1-4, with D tentatively TRBD1 (6 bases). The CDR3 extends over 14 amino acids. V was shortened by 6 bases and J by 3 bases, with 11 bases between the two germline ends. Per the germline V gene, CDR1 is SNHLY and CDR2 is FYNNEI. CDR3 sequence (DNA): TGTGCCAGCAGCCTACAGGGCCCTAATGAAAAACTGTTTTTT. Translated: CASSLQGPNEKLFF.

The chain links TRBV6-1 to TRBJ2-3, with a possible D match to TRBD2 (5 bases). Germline values: CDR1 MNHNS, CDR2 SASEGT. This CDR3 region has 16 residues. Deletions cut 1 base from V and 0 bases from J, with 11 bases between. The CDR3 DNA is TGTGCCAGCAGTGAAGGTAGCGTATCTAGCACAGATACGCAGTATTTT. It specifies CASSEGSVSSTDTQYF.

V usage is TRBV5-1 and J usage is TRBJ2-1; D is possibly TRBD2 (5 bases). Germline V gene lookup returns CDR1 SGHRS and CDR2 YFSETQ. The CDR3 consists of 14 residues. V lost 3 bases to trimming and J lost 10 bases, with 17 bases between them. Written as DNA, the CDR3 is TGCGCCAGCAGCTCGGGGTCGGGTCTAAGGGAGCAGTTCTTC. Protein product: CASSSGSGLREQFF. The variable domain in full, completed from reference TRBV5-1 and TRBJ2-1, reads KAGVTQTPRYLIKTRGQQVTLSCSPISGHRSVSWYQQTPGQGLQFLFEYFSETQRNKGNFPGRFSGRQFSNSRSEMNVSTLELGDSALYLCASSSGSGLREQFFGPGTRLTVL.

The chain combines TRBV28 with TRBJ1-2, with a weak D call TRBD1 (6 bases). Trimming stripped 5 bases from V and 0 bases from J, with 10 bases between. Germline V gene sequence: CDR1 MDHEN, CDR2 SYDVKM. This CDR3 region has 14 residues. CDR3 amino acids: CASSPWDTNYGYTF. CDR3 nucleotide sequence: TGTGCCAGCAGTCCCTGGGACACTAACTATGGCTACACCTTC.